This TCR beta chain was retrieved from a study of T cells in Graves' hyperthyroidism and ophthalmopathy. This clonotype has ten or more counts. Germline V lookup: CDR1 SGHKS, CDR2 YYEKEE (reference sequence). The CDR3 has 14 residues. Germline trimming cut 3 bases from V and 6 bases from J; bases unmatched to any gene: 5. It was RNA transcripts that yielded the amplified TCR beta CDR3 regions. A first-round RT-PCR of the TCR CDR3 used the HTBI primer set. Using its own MiXCR run on the multiplex PCR reads, TCRdb lists one record per CDR3 protein. The sample lists approximately 640,000 distinct CDR3 sequences; roughly 16% were seen once. Aged 18 to 65, the patients had hyperthyroidism that was newly diagnosed and had lasted under 2 months.

What was sequenced was blood. The TCR comes from a woman younger than 45 with Graves' hyperthyroidism. The J gene is TRBJ2-3, the V gene TRBV5-5, with 9 bases fitting TRBD1. This CDR3 reads CASSWGDRADTQYF. As DNA, the CDR3 is TGTGCCAGCAGCTGGGGGGACAGGGCGGATACGCAGTATTTT.